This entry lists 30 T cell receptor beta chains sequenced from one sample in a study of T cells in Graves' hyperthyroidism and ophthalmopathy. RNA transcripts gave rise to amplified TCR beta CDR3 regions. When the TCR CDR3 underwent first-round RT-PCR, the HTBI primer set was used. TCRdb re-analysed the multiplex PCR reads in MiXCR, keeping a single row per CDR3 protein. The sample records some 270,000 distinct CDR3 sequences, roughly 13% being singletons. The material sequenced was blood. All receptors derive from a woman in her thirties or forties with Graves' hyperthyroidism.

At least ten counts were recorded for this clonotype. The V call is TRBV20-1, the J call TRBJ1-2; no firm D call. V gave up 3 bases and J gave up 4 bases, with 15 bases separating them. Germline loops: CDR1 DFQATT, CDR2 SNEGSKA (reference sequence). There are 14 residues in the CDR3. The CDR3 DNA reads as TGCAGTGCTAGCCCGCCCTTCATCCGCTATGGCTACACCTTC. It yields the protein CSASPPFIRYGYTF.

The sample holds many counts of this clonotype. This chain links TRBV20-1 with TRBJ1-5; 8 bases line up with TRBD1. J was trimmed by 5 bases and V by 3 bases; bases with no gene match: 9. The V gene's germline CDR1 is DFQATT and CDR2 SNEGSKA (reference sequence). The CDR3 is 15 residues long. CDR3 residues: CSARRTGMGDQPQHF. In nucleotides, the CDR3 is TGCAGTGCTAGGCGGACAGGGATGGGGGATCAGCCCCAGCATTTT.

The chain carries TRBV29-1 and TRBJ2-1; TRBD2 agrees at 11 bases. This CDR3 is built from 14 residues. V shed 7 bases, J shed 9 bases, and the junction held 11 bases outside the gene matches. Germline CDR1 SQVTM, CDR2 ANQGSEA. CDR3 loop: CSGATSGSFGEQFF. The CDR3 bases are TGCAGCGGTGCCACTAGCGGGAGCTTCGGTGAGCAGTTCTTC.

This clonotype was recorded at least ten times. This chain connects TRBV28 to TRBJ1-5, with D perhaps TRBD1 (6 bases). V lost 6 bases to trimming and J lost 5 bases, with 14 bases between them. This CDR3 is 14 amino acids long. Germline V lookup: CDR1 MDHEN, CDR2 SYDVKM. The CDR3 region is CASRSSGADQPQHF. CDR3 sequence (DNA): TGTGCCAGCAGATCGTCAGGGGCGGATCAGCCCCAGCATTTT.

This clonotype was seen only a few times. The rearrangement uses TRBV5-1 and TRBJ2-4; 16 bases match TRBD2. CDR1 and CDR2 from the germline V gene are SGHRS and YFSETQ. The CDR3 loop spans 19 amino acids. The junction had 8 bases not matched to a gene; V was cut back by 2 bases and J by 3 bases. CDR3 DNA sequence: TGCGCCAGCAGCTTAAATCCGGGACTAGCGGGAGGGCACAAAAACATTCAGTACTTC. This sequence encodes CASSLNPGLAGGHKNIQYF.

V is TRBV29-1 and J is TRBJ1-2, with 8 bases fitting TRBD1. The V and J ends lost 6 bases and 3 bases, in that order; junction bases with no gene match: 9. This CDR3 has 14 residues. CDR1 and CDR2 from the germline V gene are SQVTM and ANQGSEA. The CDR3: CSVGQALEYYGYTF. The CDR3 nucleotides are TGCAGCGTGGGACAGGCCCTTGAATACTATGGCTACACCTTC.

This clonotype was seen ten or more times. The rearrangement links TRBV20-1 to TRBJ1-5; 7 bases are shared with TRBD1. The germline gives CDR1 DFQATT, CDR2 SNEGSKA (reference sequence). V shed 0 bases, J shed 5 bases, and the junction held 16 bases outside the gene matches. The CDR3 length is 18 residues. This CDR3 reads CSAREVGLSHRGDQPQHF. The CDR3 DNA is TGCAGTGCTAGAGAGGTCGGACTCTCACACAGGGGTGATCAGCCCCAGCATTTT.

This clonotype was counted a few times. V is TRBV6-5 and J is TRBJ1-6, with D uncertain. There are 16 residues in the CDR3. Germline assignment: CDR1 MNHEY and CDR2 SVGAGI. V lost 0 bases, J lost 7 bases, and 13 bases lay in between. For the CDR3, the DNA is TGTGCCAGCAGTTACTCGGGAAGGGTAGGAAATTCACCCCTCCACTTT. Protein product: CASSYSGRVGNSPLHF.

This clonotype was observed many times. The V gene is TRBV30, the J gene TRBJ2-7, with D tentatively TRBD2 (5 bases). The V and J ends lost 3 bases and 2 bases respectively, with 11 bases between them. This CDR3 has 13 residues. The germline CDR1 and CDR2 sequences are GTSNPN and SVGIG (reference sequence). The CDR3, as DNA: TGTGCCTGGAGGTCTAGGGAGCCCTACGAGCAGTACTTC. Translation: CAWRSREPYEQYF. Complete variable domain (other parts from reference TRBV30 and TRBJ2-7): SQTIHQWPATLVQPVGSPLSLECTVEGTSNPNLYWYRQAAGRGLQLLFYSVGIGQISSEVPQNLSASRPQDRQFILSSKKLLLSDSGFYLCAWRSREPYEQYFGPGTRLTVT.

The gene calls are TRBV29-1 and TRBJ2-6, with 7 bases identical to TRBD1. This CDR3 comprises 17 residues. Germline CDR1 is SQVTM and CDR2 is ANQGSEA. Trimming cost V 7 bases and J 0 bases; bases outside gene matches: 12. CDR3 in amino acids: CSAVTGHSSSGANVLTF. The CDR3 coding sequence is TGCAGCGCTGTGACAGGGCATAGCAGCTCTGGGGCCAACGTCCTGACTTTC.

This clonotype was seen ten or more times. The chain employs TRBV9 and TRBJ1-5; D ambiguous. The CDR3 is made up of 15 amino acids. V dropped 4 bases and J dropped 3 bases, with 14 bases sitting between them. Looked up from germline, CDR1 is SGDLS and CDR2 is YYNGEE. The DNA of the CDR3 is TGTGCCAGCAGCCCCTCCGGGATGACCAATCAGCCCCAGCATTTT. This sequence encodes CASSPSGMTNQPQHF. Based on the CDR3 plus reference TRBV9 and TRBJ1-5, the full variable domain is DSGVTQTPKHLITATGQRVTLRCSPRSGDLSVYWYQQSLDQGLQFLIQYYNGEERAKGNILERFSAQQFPDLHSELNLSSLELGDSALYFCASSPSGMTNQPQHFGDGTRLSIL.

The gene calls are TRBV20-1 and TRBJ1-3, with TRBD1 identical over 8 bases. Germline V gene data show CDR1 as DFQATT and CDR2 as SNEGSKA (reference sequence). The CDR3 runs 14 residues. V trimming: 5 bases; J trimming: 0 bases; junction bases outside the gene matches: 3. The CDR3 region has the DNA TGCAGTGCTTGGGACAGGAGCTCTGGAAACACCATATATTTT. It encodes CSAWDRSSGNTIYF.

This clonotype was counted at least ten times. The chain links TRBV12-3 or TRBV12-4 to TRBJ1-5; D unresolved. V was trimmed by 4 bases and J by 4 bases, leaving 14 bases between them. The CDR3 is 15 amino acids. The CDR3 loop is CASSYSGIPNQPQHF. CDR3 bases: TGTGCCAGCAGTTACTCCGGGATACCGAATCAGCCCCAGCATTTT.

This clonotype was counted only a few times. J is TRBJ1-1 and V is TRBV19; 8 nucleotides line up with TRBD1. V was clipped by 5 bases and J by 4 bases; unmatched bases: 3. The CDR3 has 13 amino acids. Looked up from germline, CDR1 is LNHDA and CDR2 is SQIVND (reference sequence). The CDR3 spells CASSVDRGTEAFF. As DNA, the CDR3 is TGTGCCAGTAGTGTCGACAGGGGCACTGAAGCTTTCTTT.

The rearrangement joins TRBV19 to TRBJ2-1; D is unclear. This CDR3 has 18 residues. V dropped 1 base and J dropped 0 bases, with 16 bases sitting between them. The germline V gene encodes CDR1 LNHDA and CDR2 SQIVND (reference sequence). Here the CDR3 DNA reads TGTGCCAGTAGTATAGTGGTGGGGTTAGGGCCCTCCTACAATGAGCAGTTCTTC. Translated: CASSIVVGLGPSYNEQFF.

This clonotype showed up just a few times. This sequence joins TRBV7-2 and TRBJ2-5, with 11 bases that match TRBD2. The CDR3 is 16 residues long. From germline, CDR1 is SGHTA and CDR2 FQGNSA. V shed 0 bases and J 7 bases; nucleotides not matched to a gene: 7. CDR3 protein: CASSLAAGLAVGTQYF. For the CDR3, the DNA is TGTGCCAGCAGCTTAGCCGCGGGACTAGCGGTCGGGACCCAGTACTTC.

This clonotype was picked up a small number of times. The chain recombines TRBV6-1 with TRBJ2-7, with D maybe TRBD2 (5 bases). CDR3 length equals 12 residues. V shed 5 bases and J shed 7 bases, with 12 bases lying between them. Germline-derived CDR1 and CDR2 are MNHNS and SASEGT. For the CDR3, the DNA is TGTGCCAGCAGTCAACTAGGAGGAGAGCAGTACTTC. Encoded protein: CASSQLGGEQYF.

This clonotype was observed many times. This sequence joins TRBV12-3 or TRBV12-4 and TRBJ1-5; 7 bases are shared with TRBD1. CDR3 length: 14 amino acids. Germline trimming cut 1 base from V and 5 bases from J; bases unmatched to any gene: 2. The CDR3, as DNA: TGTGCCAGCAGTTTAGGAGGGGGCGATCAGCCCCAGCATTTT. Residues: CASSLGGGDQPQHF.

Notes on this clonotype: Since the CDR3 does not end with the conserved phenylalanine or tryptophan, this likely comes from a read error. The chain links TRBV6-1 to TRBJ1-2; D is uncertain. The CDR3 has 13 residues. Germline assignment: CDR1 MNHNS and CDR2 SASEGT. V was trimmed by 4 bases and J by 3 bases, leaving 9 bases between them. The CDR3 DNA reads TGTGCCAGCAGTGCCCAGGCCCACTATGGCTACACCCTC. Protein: CASSAQAHYGYTL.

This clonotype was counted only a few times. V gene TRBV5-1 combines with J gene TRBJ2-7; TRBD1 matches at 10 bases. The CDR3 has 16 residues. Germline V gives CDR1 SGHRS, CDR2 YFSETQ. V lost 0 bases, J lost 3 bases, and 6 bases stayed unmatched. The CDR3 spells CASSLAPTGGYYEQYF. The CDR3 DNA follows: TGCGCCAGCAGCTTGGCCCCGACAGGGGGCTACTACGAGCAGTACTTC.

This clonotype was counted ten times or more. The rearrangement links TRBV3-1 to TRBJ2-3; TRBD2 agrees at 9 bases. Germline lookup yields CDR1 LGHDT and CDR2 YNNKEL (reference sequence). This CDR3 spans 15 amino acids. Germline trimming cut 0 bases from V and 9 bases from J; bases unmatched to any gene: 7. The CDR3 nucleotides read TGTGCCAGCAGCCAAGATCGGCTAGCGGGAAGGACGCAGTATTTT. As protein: CASSQDRLAGRTQYF.

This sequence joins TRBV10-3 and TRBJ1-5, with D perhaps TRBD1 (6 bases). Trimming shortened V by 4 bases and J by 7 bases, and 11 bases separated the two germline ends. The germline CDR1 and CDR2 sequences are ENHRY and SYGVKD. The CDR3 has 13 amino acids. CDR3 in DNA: TGTGCCATCAGTGGCGGGGGACACCAGCCCCAGCATTTT. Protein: CAISGGGHQPQHF.

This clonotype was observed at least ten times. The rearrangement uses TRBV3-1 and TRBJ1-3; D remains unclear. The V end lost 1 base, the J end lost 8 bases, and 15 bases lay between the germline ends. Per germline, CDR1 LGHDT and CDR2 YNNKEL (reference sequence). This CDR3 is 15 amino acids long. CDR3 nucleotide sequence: TGTGCCAGCAGCCAAGGAAGAGGATCCGGGGACACCATATATTTT. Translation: CASSQGRGSGDTIYF.

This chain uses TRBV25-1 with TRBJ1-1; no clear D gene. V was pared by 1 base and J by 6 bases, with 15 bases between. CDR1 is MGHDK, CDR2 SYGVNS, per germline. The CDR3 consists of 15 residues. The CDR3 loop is CASSESVGNPPEAFF. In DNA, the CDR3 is TGTGCCAGCAGTGAATCTGTCGGAAATCCGCCTGAAGCTTTCTTT.

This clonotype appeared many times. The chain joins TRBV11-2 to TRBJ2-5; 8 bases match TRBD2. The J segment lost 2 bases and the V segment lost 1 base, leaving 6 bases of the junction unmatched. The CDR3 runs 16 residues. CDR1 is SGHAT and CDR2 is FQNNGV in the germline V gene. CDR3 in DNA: TGTGCCAGCAGCTTAGGGATAGCGGGGATACAAGAGACCCAGTACTTC. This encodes CASSLGIAGIQETQYF.

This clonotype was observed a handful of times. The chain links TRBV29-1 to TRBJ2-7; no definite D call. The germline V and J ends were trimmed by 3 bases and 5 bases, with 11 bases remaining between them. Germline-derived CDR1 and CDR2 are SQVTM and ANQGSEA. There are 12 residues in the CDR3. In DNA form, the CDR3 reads TGCAGCGTTGAGAGAGATGGGGACGAGCAGTACTTC. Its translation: CSVERDGDEQYF.

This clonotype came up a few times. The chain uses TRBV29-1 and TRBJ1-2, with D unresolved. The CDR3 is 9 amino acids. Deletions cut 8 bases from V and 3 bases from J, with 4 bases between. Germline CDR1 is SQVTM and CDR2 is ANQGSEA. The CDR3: CSSHYGYTF. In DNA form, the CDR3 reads TGCAGCTCCCACTATGGCTACACCTTC.

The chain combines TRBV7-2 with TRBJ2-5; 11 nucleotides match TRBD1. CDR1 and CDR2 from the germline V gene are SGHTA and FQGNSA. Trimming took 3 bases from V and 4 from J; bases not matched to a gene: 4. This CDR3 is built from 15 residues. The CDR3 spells CASSLTGTGGETQYF. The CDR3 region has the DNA TGTGCCAGCAGCTTGACCGGGACAGGGGGAGAGACCCAGTACTTC.

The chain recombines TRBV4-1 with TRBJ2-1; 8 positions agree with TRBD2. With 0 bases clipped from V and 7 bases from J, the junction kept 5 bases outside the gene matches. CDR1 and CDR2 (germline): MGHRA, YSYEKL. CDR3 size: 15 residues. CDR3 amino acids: CASSQDGLAGNEQFF. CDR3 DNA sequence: TGCGCCAGCAGCCAAGATGGACTAGCCGGGAATGAGCAGTTCTTC.

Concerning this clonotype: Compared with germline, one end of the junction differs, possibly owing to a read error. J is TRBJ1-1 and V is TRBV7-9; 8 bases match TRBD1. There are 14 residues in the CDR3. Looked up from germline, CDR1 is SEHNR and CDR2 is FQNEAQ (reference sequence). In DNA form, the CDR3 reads TGTGCCAGCACCCCAGGGACAGGCGTCACTGGAGCTTTCTTT. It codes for CASTPGTGVTGAFF.